What follows is one T cell receptor (beta chain) and its context. What it binds is unknown. The record originates from a study of CD8 T cells in ankylosing spondylitis. Study outcomes and limitations: Typical of ankylosing spondylitis blood, it appeared, was a TCR beta motif of roughly eight highly homologous variants. There was reportedly significant enrichment of clones that were disease-linked in matched ankylosing spondylitis synovial fluid. Certain motif variants had earlier appeared in reactive arthritis synovial fluid and blood.

Quantitative 5'-RACE with molecular barcodes was used to make the TCR beta libraries. TCRdb re-called the 5' RACE reads through MiXCR, storing one row per CDR3 protein. There are a few hundred thousand distinct CDR3 sequences in the sample; under 25% occur only once, and about 17% lies in the top ten. Germline lookup yields CDR1 SGHRS and CDR2 YFSETQ. V was clipped by 6 bases and J by 5 bases; unmatched bases: 14. The CDR3 covers 17 residues. The sequence was collected from a male donor with ankylosing spondylitis. V gene TRBV5-1 combines with J gene TRBJ2-5; 12 bases map to TRBD2. The sequencing sample was made of blood, either unsorted or a sorted T cell fraction (not recorded which). This chain's CDR3 is CASTPWARLAGEETQYF. CDR3 DNA sequence: TGCGCCAGCACCCCCTGGGCAAGACTAGCGGGAGAGGAGACCCAGTACTTC. The whole variable domain, filled in from reference TRBV5-1 and TRBJ2-5, reads KAGVTQTPRYLIKTRGQQVTLSCSPISGHRSVSWYQQTPGQGLQFLFEYFSETQRNKGNFPGRFSGRQFSNSRSEMNVSTLELGDSALYLCASTPWARLAGEETQYFGPGTRLLVL.